The 7 T cell receptor beta chains presented below share a single source sample, sequenced in a study of blood T cell dynamics during melanoma immunotherapy. As to time point: week 3, after first cycle of checkpoint inhibitor. Clones were read by immunoSEQ multiplex PCR, and TCRdb kept only the in-frame ones, dropping some. The profile shows fewer than 13,000 clones, around 86% of them singletons. Source: blood, taken from a patient treated with checkpoint blockade. The receptors stem from a human donor with melanoma.

The chain employs TRBV18 and TRBJ1-2, with 7 nucleotides matching TRBD1. In germline, CDR1 is KGHSH, CDR2 LQKENI. J was trimmed by 5 bases and V by 1 base; bases with no gene match: 13. This CDR3 has 17 residues. CDR3 loop: CASSPRLSGQLEYGYTF. CDR3 sequence (DNA): TGTGCCAGCTCACCACGCCTCTCGGGACAGCTAGAGTATGGCTACACCTTC.

This chain connects TRBV7-9 to TRBJ2-1; 11 bases map to TRBD2. This CDR3 is built from 14 residues. Germline assignment: CDR1 SEHNR and CDR2 FQNEAQ (reference sequence). Trimming at V came to 2 bases and at J to 10 bases, leaving 4 bases not matched to a gene. CDR3 bases: TGTGCCAGCAGCTTAACGCTAGCGGGGGGCGAGCAGTTCTTC. This gives the protein CASSLTLAGGEQFF.

The chain combines TRBV11-2 with TRBJ2-5, with 7 bases lining up with TRBD1. The J call is uncertain, as TRBJ2-7 better fits the DNA end. The CDR3 loop spans 13 amino acids. Germline CDR1 is SGHAT and CDR2 is FQNNGV. The CDR3 loop is CASSLGQSYEQYF. Written as DNA, the CDR3 is TGTGCCAGCAGCCTGGGACAGTCCTACGAGCAGTACTTC.

The gene calls are TRBV12-5 and TRBJ1-2, with D maybe TRBD1 (6 bases). The CDR3 consists of 13 residues. Germline CDR1 LGHNT, CDR2 FRNRAP. Deletions cut 6 bases from V and 4 bases from J, with 12 bases between. The CDR3 loop is CASGVDSFYGYTF. The CDR3 nucleotides read TGTGCTAGTGGCGTGGACAGTTTCTATGGCTACACCTTC.

The chain joins TRBV6-5 to TRBJ2-2; D might be TRBD2 (6 bases). The CDR3 has 14 residues. CDR1 and CDR2 from the germline V gene are MNHEY and SVGAGI. The ends were cut back, 3 bases at V and 6 bases at J, with 11 bases in the middle. CDR3 sequence (DNA): TGTGCCAGCAGTTATACTAGCAGGGCCGGGGAGCTGTTTTTT. The encoded protein is CASSYTSRAGELFF.

This rearrangement joins TRBV2 to TRBJ1-2; the D gene is possibly TRBD1 (5 bases). V lost 5 bases and J lost 1, with 11 bases in between. Germline V gives CDR1 SNHLY, CDR2 FYNNEI. The CDR3 extends over 14 amino acids. The CDR3 loop reads CASSTGSLNYGYTF. In nucleotides, the CDR3 is TGTGCCAGCAGTACAGGTTCCCTTAACTATGGCTACACCTTC. The variable domain in full, completed from reference TRBV2 and TRBJ1-2, reads EPEVTQTPSHQVTQMGQEVILRCVPISNHLYFYWYRQILGQKVEFLVSFYNNEISEKSEIFDDQFSVERPDGSNFTLKIRSTKLEDSAMYFCASSTGSLNYGYTFGSGTRLTVV.

This clone has more than one count but fewer than ten. The genes are TRBV19 and TRBJ1-5, with D possibly being TRBD1 (5 bases). V was trimmed by 3 bases and J by 3 bases, leaving 12 bases between them. This CDR3 has 15 amino acids. CDR1 and CDR2 (germline): LNHDA, SQIVND (reference sequence). The CDR3 DNA reads as TGTGCCAGTAGTATCCGGGACGGCCACAATCAGCCCCAGCATTTT. Protein sequence: CASSIRDGHNQPQHF.